The entry below gives a single T cell receptor (beta chain) sequence along with its context. The data are from a study of cytomegalovirus exposure and HLA in healthy donors. For the study at large: The use of the same platform for the 130 or so validation repertoires and the approximately 730 first-cohort repertoires was reported by a later analysis.

Clones were read by immunoSEQ multiplex PCR, and TCRdb kept only the in-frame ones, dropping some. The table has roughly 330,000 clones, approximately 90% seen once. CDR3 length: 14 amino acids. In germline, CDR1 is MNHEY, CDR2 SMNVEV (reference sequence). V was cut by 6 bases and J by 2 bases, with 12 bases left in between. The V gene is TRBV27, the J gene TRBJ2-3; D call uncertain. The clonotype was recovered from a woman between 25 and 40 years old in good health and CMV-seropositive. Sample: PBMCs. CDR3 residues: CASSYRPVTDTQYF. CDR3 nucleotides: TGTGCCAGCAGCTACCGGCCGGTCACAGATACGCAGTATTTT.